This TCR beta chain was captured in a study of T cell responses to AZD1222 COVID-19 vaccine. Clones were read by immunoSEQ multiplex PCR, and TCRdb kept only the in-frame ones, dropping some. The sample holds under 150,000 clones; 75% to 90% are singletons and the top ten take approximately 1.6%. The CDR3 contains 13 residues. Trimming stripped 2 bases from V and 1 base from J, with 5 bases between. Germline V gene lookup returns CDR1 ENHRY and CDR2 SYGVKD. On this clone: Antigen specificity is unknown.

Study-level points and caveats: Donors skewed white British and female; clonal diversity was possibly underestimated.

The V call is TRBV10-3, the J call TRBJ2-5; tentatively, D is TRBD1 (5 bases). The TCR comes from an adult who received the AZD1222 COVID-19 vaccine. Sequenced here: peripheral blood, sampled 28 days after the second AZD1222 dose. CDR3 DNA sequence: TGTGCCATCAGTGAGAGGGGCCAAGAGACCCAGTACTTC. Encoded protein: CAISERGQETQYF.